This T cell receptor (beta chain) was identified during a study of cytomegalovirus exposure and HLA in healthy donors. The CDR3 extends over 14 amino acids. In germline, CDR1 is SGHRS, CDR2 YFSETQ. The V gene lost 0 bases and the J gene lost 2 bases, with 6 bases spanning the gap. The primer mix had 60 Vbeta and 13 Jbeta primers. Some clones are missing from TCRdb's copy, which holds only in-frame ones; the method was immunoSEQ multiplex PCR. The repertoire includes about 92,000 clones, about two thirds of them detected once, and roughly 2.6% sits in the top ten. V usage is TRBV5-1 and J usage is TRBJ2-1; no firm D call. Sequencing was done on a sample of PBMCs. The receptor's source is a man aged 50-59 years in good health and CMV-seronegative. The CDR3 bases are TGCGCCAGCAGCTTGGCGGCGGCCTACAATGAGCAGTTCTTC. This translates into CASSLAAAYNEQFF.